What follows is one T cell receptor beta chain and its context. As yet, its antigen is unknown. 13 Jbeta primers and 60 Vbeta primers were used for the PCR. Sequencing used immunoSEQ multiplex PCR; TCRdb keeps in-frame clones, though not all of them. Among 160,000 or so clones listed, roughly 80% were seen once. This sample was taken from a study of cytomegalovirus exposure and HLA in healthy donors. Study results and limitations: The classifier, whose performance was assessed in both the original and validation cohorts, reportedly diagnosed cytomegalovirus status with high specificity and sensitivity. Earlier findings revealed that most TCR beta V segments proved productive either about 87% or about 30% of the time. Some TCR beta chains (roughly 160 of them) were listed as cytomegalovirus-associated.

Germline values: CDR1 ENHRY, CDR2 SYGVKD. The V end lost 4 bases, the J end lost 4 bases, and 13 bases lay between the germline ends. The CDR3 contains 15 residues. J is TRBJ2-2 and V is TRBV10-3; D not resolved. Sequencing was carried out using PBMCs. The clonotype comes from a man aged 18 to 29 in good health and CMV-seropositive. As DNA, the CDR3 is TGTGCCATCAGTGGGGTCTCGCCGGGCACCGGGGAGCTGTTTTTT. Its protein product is CAISGVSPGTGELFF.